This T cell receptor beta chain was documented in a study of blood T cells in healthy people across ages. Trimming removed 6 bases at V and 2 bases at J, with 14 bases between. The CDR3 covers 14 residues. The germline CDR1 and CDR2 sequences are DFQATT and SNEGSKA (reference sequence). Points from the study as a whole: Samples with more naive T cells showed higher observed beta diversity.

The use of a sample-barcoded 5' primer and a J-beta primer mix characterized a second PCR of about 6 to 12 cycles. TCRdb reanalysed the 5' RACE reads using MiXCR and keeps one entry per CDR3 protein. Of roughly 560,000 distinct CDR3 sequences in the sample, 20% to 30% were seen once. The sample holds a few counts of this clonotype. Its antigen is unknown. This sample also belongs to another study, concerning T cells of mothers and their children.

The chain has TRBV20-1 and TRBJ1-5; a possible D gene is TRBD1 (5 bases). The sample comprised blood. The receptor comes from a boy aged 5-17 years in good health. CDR3 sequence: CSAISSGGNQPQHF. The CDR3 coding sequence is TGCAGTGCAATATCCTCGGGGGGCAATCAGCCCCAGCATTTT.